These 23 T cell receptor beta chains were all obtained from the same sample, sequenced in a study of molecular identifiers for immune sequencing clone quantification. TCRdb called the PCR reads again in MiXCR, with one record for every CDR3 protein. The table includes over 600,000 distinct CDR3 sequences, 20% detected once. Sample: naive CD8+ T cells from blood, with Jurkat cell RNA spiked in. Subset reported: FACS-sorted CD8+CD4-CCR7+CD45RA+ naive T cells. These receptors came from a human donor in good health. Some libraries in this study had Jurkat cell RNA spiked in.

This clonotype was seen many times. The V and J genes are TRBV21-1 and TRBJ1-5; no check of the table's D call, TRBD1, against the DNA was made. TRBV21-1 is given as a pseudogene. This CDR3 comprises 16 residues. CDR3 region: CASSNSGGRDHQPQHF. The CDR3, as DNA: TGTGCCAGCAGCAACAGTGGGGGCAGGGACCATCAGCCCCAGCATTTT.

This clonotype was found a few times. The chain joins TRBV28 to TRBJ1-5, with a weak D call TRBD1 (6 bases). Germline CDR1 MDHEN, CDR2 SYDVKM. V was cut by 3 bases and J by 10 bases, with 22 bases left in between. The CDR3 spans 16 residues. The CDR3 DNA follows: TGTGCCAGCAGTTTGTCTCCTGGGGGCGATAGGGGTCCCCAGCATTTT. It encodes CASSLSPGGDRGPQHF.

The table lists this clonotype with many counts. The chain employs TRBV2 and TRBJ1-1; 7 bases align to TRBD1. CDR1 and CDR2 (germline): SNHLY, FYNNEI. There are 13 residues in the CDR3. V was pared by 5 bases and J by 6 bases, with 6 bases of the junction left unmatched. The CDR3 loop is CASSYRGWAEAFF. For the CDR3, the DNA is TGTGCCAGCAGTTACAGGGGCTGGGCTGAAGCTTTCTTT.

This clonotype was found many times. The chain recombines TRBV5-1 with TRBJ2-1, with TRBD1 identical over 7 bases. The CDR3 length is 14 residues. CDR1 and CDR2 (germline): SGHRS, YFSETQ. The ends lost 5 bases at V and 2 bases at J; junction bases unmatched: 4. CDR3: CASSEGATYNEQFF. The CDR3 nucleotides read TGCGCCAGCAGTGAGGGGGCGACCTACAATGAGCAGTTCTTC.

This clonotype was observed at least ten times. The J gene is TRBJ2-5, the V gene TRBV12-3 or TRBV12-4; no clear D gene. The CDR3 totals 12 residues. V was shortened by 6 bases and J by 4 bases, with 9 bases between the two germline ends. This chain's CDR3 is CASSPTGETQYF. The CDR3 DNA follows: TGTGCCAGCAGCCCCACGGGAGAGACCCAGTACTTC.

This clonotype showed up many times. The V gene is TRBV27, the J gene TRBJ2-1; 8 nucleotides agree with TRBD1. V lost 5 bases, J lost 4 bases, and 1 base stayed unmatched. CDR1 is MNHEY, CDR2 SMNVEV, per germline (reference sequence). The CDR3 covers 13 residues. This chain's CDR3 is CASSRDRYNEQFF. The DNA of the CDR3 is TGTGCCAGCAGTCGGGACAGGTACAATGAGCAGTTCTTC.

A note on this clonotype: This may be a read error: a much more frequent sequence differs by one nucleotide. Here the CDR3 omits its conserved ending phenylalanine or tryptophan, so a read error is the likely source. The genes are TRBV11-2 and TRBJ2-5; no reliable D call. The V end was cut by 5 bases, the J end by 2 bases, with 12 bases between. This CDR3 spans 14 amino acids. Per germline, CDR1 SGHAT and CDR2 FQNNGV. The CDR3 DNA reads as TGTGCCAGCAGCCTAATCAGCCTTCAAGAGACCCAGTACCTC. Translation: CASSLISLQETQYL.

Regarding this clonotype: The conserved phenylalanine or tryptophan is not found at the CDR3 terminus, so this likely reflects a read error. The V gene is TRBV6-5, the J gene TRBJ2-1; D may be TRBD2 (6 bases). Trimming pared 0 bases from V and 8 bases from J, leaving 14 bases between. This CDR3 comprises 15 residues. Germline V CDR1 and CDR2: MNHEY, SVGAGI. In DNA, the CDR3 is TGTGCCAGCAGTTACTCGGGCCGGGGGTTCGATGAGCAGTTCCTC. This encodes CASSYSGRGFDEQFL.

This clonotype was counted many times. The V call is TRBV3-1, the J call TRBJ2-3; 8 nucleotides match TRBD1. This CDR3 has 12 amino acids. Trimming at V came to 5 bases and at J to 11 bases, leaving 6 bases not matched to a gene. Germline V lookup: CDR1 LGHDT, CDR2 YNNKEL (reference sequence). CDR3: CASSDMDREQYF. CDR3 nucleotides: TGTGCCAGCAGCGATATGGACAGGGAGCAGTATTTT.

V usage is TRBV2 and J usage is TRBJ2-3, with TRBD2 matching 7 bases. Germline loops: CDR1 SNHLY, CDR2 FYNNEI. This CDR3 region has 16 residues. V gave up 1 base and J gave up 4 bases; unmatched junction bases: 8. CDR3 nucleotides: TGTGCCAGCAGTGAAGTGAGACAGACTAGCTCAGATACGCAGTATTTT. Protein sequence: CASSEVRQTSSDTQYF.

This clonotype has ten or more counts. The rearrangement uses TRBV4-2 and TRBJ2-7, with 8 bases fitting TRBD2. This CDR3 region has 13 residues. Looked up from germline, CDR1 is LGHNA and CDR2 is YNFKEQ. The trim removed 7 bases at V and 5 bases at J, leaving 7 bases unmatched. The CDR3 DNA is TGTGCCAGCACACCCGGGAGGGCTGACGAGCAGTACTTC. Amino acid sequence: CASTPGRADEQYF.

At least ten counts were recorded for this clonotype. The CDR3 nucleotides read TGTGCCAGCAACACACCGGGACTAGCCGGAGGGTCCTCTTACAATGAGCAGTTCTTC. Encoded protein: CASNTPGLAGGSSYNEQFF. The J gene is TRBJ2-1, the V gene TRBV6-1; 9 bases align to TRBD2. The CDR3 is 19 amino acids. Germline V gives CDR1 MNHNS, CDR2 SASEGT. With 7 bases clipped from V and 4 bases from J, the junction kept 20 bases outside the gene matches.

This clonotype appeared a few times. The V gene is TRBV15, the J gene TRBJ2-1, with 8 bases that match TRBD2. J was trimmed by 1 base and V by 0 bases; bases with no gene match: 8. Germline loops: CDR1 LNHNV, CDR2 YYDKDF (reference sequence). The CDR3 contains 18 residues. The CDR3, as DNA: TGTGCCACCAGCAGAGAATTTAGCGGGGCCTCGTCCTACAATGAGCAGTTCTTC. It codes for CATSREFSGASSYNEQFF.

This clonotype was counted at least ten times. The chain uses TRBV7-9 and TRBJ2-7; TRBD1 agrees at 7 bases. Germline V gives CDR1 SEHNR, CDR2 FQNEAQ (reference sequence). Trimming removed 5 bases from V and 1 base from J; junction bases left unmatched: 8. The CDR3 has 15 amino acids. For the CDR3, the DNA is TGTGCCAGCAGCCGAGACAGGGACCTTTCCTACGAGCAGTACTTC. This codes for CASSRDRDLSYEQYF.

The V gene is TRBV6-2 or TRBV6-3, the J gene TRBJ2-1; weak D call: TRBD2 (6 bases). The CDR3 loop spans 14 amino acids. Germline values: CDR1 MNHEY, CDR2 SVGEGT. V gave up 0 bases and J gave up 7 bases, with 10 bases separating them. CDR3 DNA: TGTGCCAGCAGTTACTCGAGCAGCGGGAATGAGCAGTTCTTC. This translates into CASSYSSSGNEQFF.

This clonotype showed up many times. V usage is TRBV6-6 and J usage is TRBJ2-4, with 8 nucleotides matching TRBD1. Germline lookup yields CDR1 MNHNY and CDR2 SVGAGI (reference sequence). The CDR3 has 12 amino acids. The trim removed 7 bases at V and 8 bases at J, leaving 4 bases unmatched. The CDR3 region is CASNRGDDIQYF. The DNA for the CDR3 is TGTGCCAGCAACAGGGGGGACGACATTCAGTACTTC.

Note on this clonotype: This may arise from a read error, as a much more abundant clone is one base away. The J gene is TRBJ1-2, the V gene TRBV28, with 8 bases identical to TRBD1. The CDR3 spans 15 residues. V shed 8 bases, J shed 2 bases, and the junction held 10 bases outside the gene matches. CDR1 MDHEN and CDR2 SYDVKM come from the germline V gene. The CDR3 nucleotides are TGTGCCAGCGGTCCGGGACAGGAAAGAAACTATGGCTACACCTTC. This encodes CASGPGQERNYGYTF.

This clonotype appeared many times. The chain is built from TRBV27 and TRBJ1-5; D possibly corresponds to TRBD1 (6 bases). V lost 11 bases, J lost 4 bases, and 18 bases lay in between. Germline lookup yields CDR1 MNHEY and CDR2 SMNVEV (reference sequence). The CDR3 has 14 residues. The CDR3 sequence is CAAGGGAINQPQHF. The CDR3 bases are TGTGCCGCCGGAGGGGGGGCCATTAATCAGCCCCAGCATTTT.

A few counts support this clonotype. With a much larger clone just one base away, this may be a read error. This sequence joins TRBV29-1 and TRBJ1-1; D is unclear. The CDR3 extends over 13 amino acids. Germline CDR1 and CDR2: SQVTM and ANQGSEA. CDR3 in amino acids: CSVATVGDTEALF. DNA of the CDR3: TGCAGCGTAGCAACCGTAGGTGACACTGAAGCTCTCTTT.

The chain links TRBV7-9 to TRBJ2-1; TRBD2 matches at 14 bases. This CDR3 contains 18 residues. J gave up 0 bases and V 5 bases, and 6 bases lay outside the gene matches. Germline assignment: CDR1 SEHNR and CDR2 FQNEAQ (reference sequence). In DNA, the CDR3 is TGTGCCAGCAGCCGCGGGACTAGCGGGGGCTACTCCTACAATGAGCAGTTCTTC. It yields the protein CASSRGTSGGYSYNEQFF.

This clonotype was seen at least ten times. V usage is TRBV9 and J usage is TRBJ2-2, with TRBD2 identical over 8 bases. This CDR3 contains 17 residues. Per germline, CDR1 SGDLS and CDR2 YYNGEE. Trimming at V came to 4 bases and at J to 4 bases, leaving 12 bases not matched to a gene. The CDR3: CASSPWGAGGITGELFF. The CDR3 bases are TGTGCCAGCAGCCCCTGGGGTGCGGGGGGCATCACCGGGGAGCTGTTTTTT. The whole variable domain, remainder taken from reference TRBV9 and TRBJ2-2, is DSGVTQTPKHLITATGQRVTLRCSPRSGDLSVYWYQQSLDQGLQFLIQYYNGEERAKGNILERFSAQQFPDLHSELNLSSLELGDSALYFCASSPWGAGGITGELFFGEGSRLTVL.

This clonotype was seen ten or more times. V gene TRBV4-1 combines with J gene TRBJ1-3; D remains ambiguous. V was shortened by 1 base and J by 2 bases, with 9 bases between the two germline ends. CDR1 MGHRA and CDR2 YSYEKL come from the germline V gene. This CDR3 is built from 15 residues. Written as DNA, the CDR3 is TGCGCCAGCAGCCAAGCCAGGAATCCTGGAAACACCATATATTTT. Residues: CASSQARNPGNTIYF.

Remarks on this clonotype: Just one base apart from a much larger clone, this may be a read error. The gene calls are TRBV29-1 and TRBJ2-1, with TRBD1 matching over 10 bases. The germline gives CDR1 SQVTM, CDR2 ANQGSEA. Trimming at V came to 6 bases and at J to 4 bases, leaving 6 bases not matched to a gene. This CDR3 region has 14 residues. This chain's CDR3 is CSVYGTGVYNEQFF. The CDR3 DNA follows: TGCAGCGTATACGGGACAGGGGTGTACAATGAGCAGTTCTTC.